A single sample gave rise to the 19 T cell receptor beta chains below, sequenced in a study of T cells of healthy individuals. Each CDR3 protein gets one entry after TCRdb re-called the 5' RACE reads with MiXCR. This table holds 75,000 to 95,000 distinct CDR3 sequences, more than 5% found once. All receptors come from a female donor in good health.

This clonotype has a count of ten or more. This chain joins TRBV6-2 or TRBV6-3 and TRBJ2-1; no clear D. Germline values: CDR1 MNHEY, CDR2 SVGEGT. V lost 6 bases, J lost 0 bases, and 15 bases lay in between. The CDR3 runs to 16 residues. CDR3 protein: CASRTGSTRSYNEQFF. CDR3 nucleotide sequence: TGTGCCAGCAGGACGGGTAGCACCCGCTCCTACAATGAGCAGTTCTTC.

This clonotype was detected many times. The rearrangement joins TRBV13 to TRBJ2-3; a weak D match, TRBD1 (6 bases). The ends were cut back, 5 bases at V and 5 bases at J, with 11 bases in the middle. This CDR3 is 13 amino acids long. Germline assignment: CDR1 PRHDT and CDR2 FYEKMQ (reference sequence). CDR3 bases: TGTGCCAGCAGCATCACAGGGATAGATACGCAGTATTTT. Translating gives CASSITGIDTQYF.

The table lists this clonotype with a few counts. The chain is built from TRBV7-9 and TRBJ2-1; 10 bases are shared with TRBD2. The CDR3 runs to 12 residues. CDR1 SEHNR and CDR2 FQNEAQ come from the germline V gene (reference sequence). V was clipped by 7 bases and J by 12 bases; unmatched bases: 6. The CDR3 region is CASTIAGGWQFF. CDR3 nucleotide sequence: TGTGCCAGCACGATAGCGGGAGGATGGCAGTTCTTC.

This chain uses TRBV5-4 with TRBJ2-5; D is tentatively TRBD1 or TRBD2 (5 bases each). Trimming removed 3 bases from V and 2 bases from J, with 11 bases in between. Germline CDR1 is SGHNT and CDR2 is YYREEE (reference sequence). CDR3 size: 14 residues. In nucleotides, the CDR3 is TGTGCCAGCAGCTCCGGGACGGGGCAAGAGACCCAGTACTTC. It yields the protein CASSSGTGQETQYF.

This clonotype was observed many times. This rearrangement joins TRBV10-3 to TRBJ1-5, with a weak D call TRBD1 (5 bases). The CDR3 sequence is 15 residues long. Per the germline V gene, CDR1 is ENHRY and CDR2 is SYGVKD. V was pared by 3 bases and J by 0 bases, with 9 bases between. The CDR3 protein is CAISDIGTSNQPQHF. The CDR3 DNA is TGTGCCATCAGTGATATCGGGACTAGCAATCAGCCCCAGCATTTT.

In its sample, this clonotype was seen many times. The V call is TRBV29-1, the J call TRBJ1-1, with D tentatively TRBD1 (6 bases). CDR1 is SQVTM, CDR2 ANQGSEA, per germline. V was pared by 5 bases and J by 2 bases, with 18 bases between. This CDR3 spans 15 amino acids. For the CDR3, the DNA is TGCAGCGTTAGGGGGGGACCCGAACAAAACACTGAAGCTTTCTTT. Protein sequence: CSVRGGPEQNTEAFF.

The sample holds many counts of this clonotype. The chain uses TRBV7-9 and TRBJ2-3; TRBD2 is a possible D gene (5 bases). CDR3 length: 14 amino acids. V gave up 4 bases and J gave up 2 bases, with 10 bases separating them. Germline V gene sequence: CDR1 SEHNR, CDR2 FQNEAQ (reference sequence). CDR3 amino acids: CASSSFDYTDTQYF. Written as DNA, the CDR3 is TGTGCCAGCAGCTCATTCGACTACACAGATACGCAGTATTTT.

This clonotype was found many times. This rearrangement joins TRBV20-1 to TRBJ2-2, with no clear D. The CDR3 loop spans 11 amino acids. V was shortened by 3 bases and J by 6 bases, with 5 bases between the two germline ends. Germline V gene lookup returns CDR1 DFQATT and CDR2 SNEGSKA (reference sequence). The chain's CDR3 is CSASYAGELFF. CDR3 sequence (DNA): TGCAGTGCTAGTTATGCCGGGGAGCTGTTTTTT.

Ten or more counts support this clonotype. The rearrangement links TRBV7-9 to TRBJ2-5; 9 bases fit TRBD1. The junction had 17 bases not matched to a gene; V was cut back by 0 bases and J by 0 bases. The CDR3 runs 21 residues. The germline gives CDR1 SEHNR, CDR2 FQNEAQ (reference sequence). CDR3 nucleotide sequence: TGTGCCAGCAGCTTAGCCACAGGGGGCGCCAATGTGGTGAAGTACCAAGAGACCCAGTACTTC. It specifies CASSLATGGANVVKYQETQYF.

V is TRBV9 and J is TRBJ1-3; 9 bases match TRBD1. The CDR3 is 15 amino acids. V shed 4 bases, J shed 4 bases, and the junction held 6 bases outside the gene matches. Germline V gene data show CDR1 as SGDLS and CDR2 as YYNGEE. The CDR3 reads CASSRGTGTGNTIYF. In nucleotides, the CDR3 is TGTGCCAGCAGCCGCGGGACAGGGACCGGAAACACCATATATTTT. Complete variable domain (other parts from reference TRBV9 and TRBJ1-3): DSGVTQTPKHLITATGQRVTLRCSPRSGDLSVYWYQQSLDQGLQFLIQYYNGEERAKGNILERFSAQQFPDLHSELNLSSLELGDSALYFCASSRGTGTGNTIYFGEGSWLTVV.

V usage is TRBV30 and J usage is TRBJ2-1, with 9 bases aligning to TRBD2. With V trimmed by 1 base and J by 8 bases, 3 bases remained unmatched. Germline V gives CDR1 GTSNPN, CDR2 SVGIG (reference sequence). The CDR3 has 13 residues. The CDR3 DNA follows: TGTGCCTGGAGTGGGACTAGCGACTATGAGCAGTTCTTC. Amino acids: CAWSGTSDYEQFF.

This clonotype was found many times. The CDR3 here is CASRAGQDYGYTF. The CDR3 coding sequence is TGTGCCAGCAGGGCCGGACAGGACTATGGCTACACCTTC. The chain combines TRBV6-1 with TRBJ1-2; 7 bases agree with TRBD1. CDR3 length equals 13 residues. Trimming removed 6 bases from V and 3 bases from J; junction bases left unmatched: 4. Germline CDR1 reads MNHNS; CDR2 reads SASEGT.

This clonotype was seen many times. The CDR3 DNA sequence: TGTGCCAGCAGCTTAGCCACCGGGACAGGGGTAGAGACCCAGTACTTC. It encodes CASSLATGTGVETQYF. This chain links TRBV11-2 with TRBJ2-5; 10 nucleotides agree with TRBD1. The CDR3 is made up of 16 amino acids. Per germline, CDR1 SGHAT and CDR2 FQNNGV. With V trimmed by 1 base and J by 4 bases, 6 bases remained unmatched.

This clonotype was counted a few times. The chain links TRBV12-5 to TRBJ1-2; 11 bases align to TRBD1. This CDR3 comprises 17 residues. From germline, CDR1 is LGHNT and CDR2 FRNRAP. V lost 3 bases, J lost 6 bases, and 12 bases stayed unmatched. The CDR3 here is CASGFDVSGQGAHGYTF. The CDR3 nucleotides read TGTGCTAGTGGTTTTGACGTGTCCGGACAGGGGGCCCATGGCTACACCTTC.

This clonotype was recorded at least ten times. Written as DNA, the CDR3 is TGTGCCAGCAGTTACTCCCAGGGCAGTGGTGAGCAGTACTTC. As protein: CASSYSQGSGEQYF. The chain joins TRBV6-5 to TRBJ2-7; D perhaps matches TRBD1 (5 bases). The CDR3 spans 14 residues. Germline assignment: CDR1 MNHEY and CDR2 SVGAGI. Trimming cost V 0 bases and J 7 bases, with 13 bases left between them.

This clonotype was found a few times. J is TRBJ2-6 and V is TRBV12-3 or TRBV12-4, with unresolved D. CDR3 length equals 15 residues. V shed 7 bases and J shed 0 bases, with 10 bases lying between them. CDR3 loop: CASTPDGSGANVLTF. CDR3 nucleotides: TGTGCCAGCACCCCGGACGGCTCTGGGGCCAACGTCCTGACTTTC.

This clonotype has just a few counts. The conserved closing phenylalanine or tryptophan is absent in this CDR3, likely reflecting a read error. The chain recombines TRBV7-2 with TRBJ1-1, with D uncertain. Germline assignment: CDR1 SGHTA and CDR2 FQGNSA. This CDR3 spans 15 amino acids. V dropped 5 bases and J dropped 4 bases, with 17 bases sitting between them. The CDR3 sequence: CASSPRQQYATEAFC. CDR3 DNA sequence: TGTGCCAGCAGCCCAAGGCAACAGTACGCCACTGAAGCTTTCTGT.

This clonotype was seen at least ten times. J is TRBJ1-2 and V is TRBV12-3 or TRBV12-4, with D unresolved. CDR3 size: 12 residues. Deletions cut 8 bases from V and 6 bases from J, with 13 bases between. DNA for the CDR3: TGTGCCAGCGGCCGGTCTAGTCATGGCTACACCTTC. This encodes CASGRSSHGYTF.

Only a few counts were recorded for this clonotype. The DNA for the CDR3 is TGTGCCAGCAGTTTAGTCGGGCGGGCGGGAGGAGGGTACAATGAGCAGTTCTTC. Its protein is CASSLVGRAGGGYNEQFF. V is TRBV12-3 or TRBV12-4 and J is TRBJ2-1; 8 bases match TRBD2. The CDR3 extends over 18 amino acids. Trimming at V came to 1 base and at J to 4 bases, leaving 12 bases not matched to a gene.